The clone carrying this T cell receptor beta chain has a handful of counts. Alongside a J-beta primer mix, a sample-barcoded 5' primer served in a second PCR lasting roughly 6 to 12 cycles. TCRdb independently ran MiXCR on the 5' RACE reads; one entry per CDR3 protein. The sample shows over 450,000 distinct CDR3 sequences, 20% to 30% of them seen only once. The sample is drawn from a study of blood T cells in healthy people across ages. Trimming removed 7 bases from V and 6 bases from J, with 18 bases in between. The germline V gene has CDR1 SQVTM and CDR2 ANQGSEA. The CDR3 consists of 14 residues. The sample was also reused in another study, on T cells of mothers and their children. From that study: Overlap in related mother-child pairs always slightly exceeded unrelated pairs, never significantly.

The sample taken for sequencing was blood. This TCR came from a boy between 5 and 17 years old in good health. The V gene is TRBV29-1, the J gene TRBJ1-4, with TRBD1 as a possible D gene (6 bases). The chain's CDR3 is CSALEARGDEKLFF. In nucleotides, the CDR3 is TGCAGCGCCCTGGAGGCCAGGGGAGATGAAAAACTGTTTTTT.